Included here is one T cell receptor beta chain sequence, with context. Its antigen is currently unknown. This sample is part of a study of breast tumors, draining lymph nodes, adjacent tissues. V was clipped by 6 bases and J by 0 bases; unmatched bases: 3. This CDR3 region has 15 residues. Per the germline V gene, CDR1 is DFQATT and CDR2 is SNEGSKA (reference sequence). TCRdb reprocessed the multiplex PCR reads via MiXCR and lists one record per CDR3 protein. The sample yields roughly 25,000 distinct CDR3 sequences, roughly three quarters seen once. The study's findings and limits: The lymph node origin of tumor T cells was framed as consistent with a hypothesis, not demonstrated. Compared with lymph nodes, tumors were less diverse; compared with nontumor tissue, more. Data fit most tumor T cells coming from lymph node, expanding in tumor.

The gene calls are TRBV20-1 and TRBJ2-7; 15 bases align to TRBD2. This sequence was found in a female donor with breast cancer. Some clones in this sample may be carry-over from other donors' samples. The sequencing input was tumor-adjacent breast tissue. The CDR3 protein is CSATGLAGGSYEQYF. The CDR3 DNA reads as TGCAGTGCCACGGGACTAGCGGGAGGCTCCTACGAGCAGTACTTC.